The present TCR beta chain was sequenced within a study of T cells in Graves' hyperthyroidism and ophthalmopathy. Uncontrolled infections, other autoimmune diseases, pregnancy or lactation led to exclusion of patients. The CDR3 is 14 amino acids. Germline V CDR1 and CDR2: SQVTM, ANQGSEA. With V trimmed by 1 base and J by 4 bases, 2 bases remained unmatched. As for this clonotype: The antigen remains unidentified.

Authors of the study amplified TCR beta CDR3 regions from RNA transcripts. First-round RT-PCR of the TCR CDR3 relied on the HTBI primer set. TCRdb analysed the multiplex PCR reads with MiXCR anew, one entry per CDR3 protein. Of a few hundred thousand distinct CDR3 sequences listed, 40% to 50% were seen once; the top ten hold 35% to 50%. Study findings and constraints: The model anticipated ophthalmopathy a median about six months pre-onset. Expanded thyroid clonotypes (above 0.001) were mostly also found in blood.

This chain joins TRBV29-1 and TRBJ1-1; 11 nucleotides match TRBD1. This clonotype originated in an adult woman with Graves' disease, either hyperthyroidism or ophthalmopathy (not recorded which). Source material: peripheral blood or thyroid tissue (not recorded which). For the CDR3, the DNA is TGCAGCGTTGAAGGGGGACAGGGGGTCACTGAAGCTTTCTTT. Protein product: CSVEGGQGVTEAFF.